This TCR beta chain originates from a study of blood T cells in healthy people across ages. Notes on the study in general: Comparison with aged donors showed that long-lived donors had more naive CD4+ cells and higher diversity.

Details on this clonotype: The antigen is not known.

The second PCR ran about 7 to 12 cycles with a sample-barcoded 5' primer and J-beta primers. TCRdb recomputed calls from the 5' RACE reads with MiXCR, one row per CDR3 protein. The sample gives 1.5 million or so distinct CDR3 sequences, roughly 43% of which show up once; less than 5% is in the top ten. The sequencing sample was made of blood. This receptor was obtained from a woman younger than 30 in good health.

In nucleotides, the CDR3 is TGTGCCAGCAGCCCATGGACAGGGGGCGCACGGGAACCGTTCTTC. Its protein is CASSPWTGGAREPFF. The gene calls are TRBV6-5 and TRBJ2-1; TRBD1 agrees at 11 bases. The V segment lost 6 bases and the J segment 15 bases; nucleotides outside the gene matches: 16. This CDR3 contains 15 residues. Germline V CDR1 and CDR2: MNHEY, SVGAGI.